The rows below give T cell receptor beta chains drawn from one sample of a study of CD8+CD57+ T cells in acquired aplastic anemia. From the reads, TCRdb called clonotypes with MiXCR, one entry per CDR3 protein. The table has about 140,000 distinct CDR3 sequences, 40% to 45% seen once. The sample taken for sequencing was sorted CD4+, CD8+, or CD8+CD57+ T cells (not recorded which) from PBMCs. The receptor source for this set is a human donor in good health, serving as a control. Each CDR3 is given with its conserved first and last residue. The D gene is left open where the match is weak. Rows may omit the clone size; those that give it use once, few, many or a size class.

D gene: NA; clone size: many; V gene: TRBV14; J gene: TRBJ2-2; CDR3 protein: CASSPQVAGELFF; CDR3 DNA: TGTGCCAGCAGCCCCCAGGTTGCCGGGGAGCTGTTTTTT
D gene: TRBD1; clone size: NA; V gene: TRBV24-1; J gene: TRBJ1-6; CDR3 protein: CATSDSGQLNSPLHF; CDR3 DNA: TGTGCCACCAGTGATTCGGGACAGCTAAATTCACCCCTCCACTTT
D gene: NA; clone size: many; V gene: TRBV4-1; J gene: TRBJ2-1; CDR3 protein: CASSQGQAYLSYNEQFF; CDR3 DNA: TGCGCCAGCAGCCAAGGGCAGGCCTACCTCTCCTACAATGAGCAGTTCTTC
D gene: TRBD2; clone size: NA; V gene: TRBV10-3; J gene: TRBJ2-3; CDR3 protein: CAISEQRGTDTQYF; CDR3 DNA: TGTGCCATCAGTGAGCAGCGGGGAACAGATACGCAGTATTTT
D gene: NA; clone size: NA; V gene: TRBV2; J gene: TRBJ1-6; CDR3 protein: CASKGGLNSPLHF; CDR3 DNA: TGTGCCAGCAAGGGCGGATTAAATTCACCCCTCCACTTT
D gene: TRBD2; clone size: many; V gene: TRBV5-6; J gene: TRBJ2-5; CDR3 protein: CASSFRTSGSLGDF; CDR3 DNA: TGTGCCAGCAGCTTCAGGACTAGCGGGAGCCTCGGGGACTTC
D gene: NA; clone size: many; V gene: TRBV20-1; J gene: TRBJ1-5; CDR3 protein: CSASDQGFGNQPQHF; CDR3 DNA: TGCAGTGCTAGTGATCAGGGATTTGGCAATCAGCCCCAGCATTTT
D gene: TRBD2; clone size: NA; V gene: TRBV10-3; J gene: TRBJ2-1; CDR3 protein: CAISEGLAYNEQFF; CDR3 DNA: TGTGCCATCAGTGAAGGACTAGCCTACAATGAGCAGTTCTTC
D gene: NA; clone size: NA; V gene: TRBV12-3/TRBV12-4; J gene: TRBJ1-4; CDR3 protein: CASSSVTSTNEKLFF; CDR3 DNA: TGTGCCAGCAGTTCCGTGACCTCAACTAATGAAAAACTGTTTTTT
D gene: NA; clone size: few; V gene: TRBV7-8; J gene: TRBJ2-3; CDR3 protein: CASSLRGGDTQYF; CDR3 DNA: TGTGCCAGCAGCTTAAGAGGCGGAGATACGCAGTATTTT
D gene: NA; clone size: NA; V gene: TRBV10-3; J gene: TRBJ1-6; CDR3 protein: CAISGSGDNSPLHF; CDR3 DNA: TGTGCCATCAGTGGGTCAGGGGACAATTCACCCCTCCACTTT
D gene: TRBD1; clone size: NA; V gene: TRBV10-3; J gene: TRBJ1-5; CDR3 protein: CAISKGTGGQPQHF; CDR3 DNA: TGTGCCATCAGTAAGGGGACAGGGGGTCAGCCCCAGCATTTT
D gene: NA; clone size: NA; V gene: TRBV24-1; J gene: TRBJ1-2; CDR3 protein: CATSAPGQYYGYTF; CDR3 DNA: TGTGCCACCAGTGCTCCTGGACAGTACTATGGCTACACCTTC
D gene: TRBD2; clone size: many; V gene: TRBV5-4; J gene: TRBJ2-1; CDR3 protein: CASSLGLAGANEQFF; CDR3 DNA: TGTGCCAGCAGCTTGGGACTAGCGGGGGCCAATGAGCAGTTCTTC
D gene: NA; clone size: NA; V gene: TRBV19; J gene: TRBJ2-2; CDR3 protein: CASANTGELFF; CDR3 DNA: TGTGCCAGCGCGAACACCGGGGAGCTGTTTTTT
D gene: TRBD2; clone size: many; V gene: TRBV6-1; J gene: TRBJ2-7; CDR3 protein: CASSTSGNYEQYF; CDR3 DNA: TGTGCCAGCAGTACTAGCGGGAACTACGAGCAGTACTTC
D gene: NA; clone size: many; V gene: TRBV7-2; J gene: TRBJ2-5; CDR3 protein: CASSSAPDQETQYF; CDR3 DNA: TGTGCCAGCAGCTCTGCCCCCGACCAAGAGACCCAGTACTTC
D gene: TRBD1; clone size: many; V gene: TRBV6-1; J gene: TRBJ1-2; CDR3 protein: CASSEASGQGGGYTF; CDR3 DNA: TGTGCCAGCAGTGAAGCATCAGGACAGGGGGGTGGCTACACCTTC
D gene: TRBD1; clone size: NA; V gene: TRBV7-8; J gene: TRBJ1-2; CDR3 protein: CASWDRGPGSGYTF; CDR3 DNA: TGTGCCAGCTGGGACAGGGGCCCCGGGTCGGGCTACACCTTC
D gene: NA; clone size: NA; V gene: TRBV7-9; J gene: TRBJ1-1; CDR3 protein: CASSREGNTEAFF; CDR3 DNA: TGTGCCAGCAGCCGAGAGGGCAACACTGAAGCTTTCTTT
D gene: NA; clone size: many; V gene: TRBV24-1; J gene: TRBJ2-5; CDR3 protein: CATSVQGAETQYF; CDR3 DNA: TGTGCCACCAGTGTTCAGGGTGCGGAGACCCAGTACTTC
D gene: NA; clone size: few; V gene: TRBV30; J gene: TRBJ2-7; CDR3 protein: CARSVQGTKEQYF; CDR3 DNA: TGTGCCCGGAGTGTACAGGGTACGAAGGAGCAGTACTTC
D gene: TRBD2; clone size: NA; V gene: TRBV5-1; J gene: TRBJ2-1; CDR3 protein: CASSLQLATSYNGQFF; CDR3 DNA: TGCGCCAGCAGCTTGCAACTAGCGACTTCCTACAATGGGCAGTTCTTC
D gene: NA; clone size: NA; V gene: TRBV25-1; J gene: TRBJ2-2; CDR3 protein: CASSERGKDTGELFF; CDR3 DNA: TGTGCCAGCAGTGAAAGAGGGAAGGACACCGGGGAGCTGTTTTTT
D gene: NA; clone size: many; V gene: TRBV7-2; J gene: TRBJ2-5; CDR3 protein: CASSLRFSGQRKETQYF; CDR3 DNA: TGTGCCAGCAGCTTGCGTTTCTCAGGACAGCGTAAAGAGACCCAGTACTTC
D gene: NA; clone size: many; V gene: TRBV7-9; J gene: TRBJ2-6; CDR3 protein: CASSLSGSGANVLTF; CDR3 DNA: TGTGCCAGCAGCTTATCAGGATCTGGGGCCAACGTCCTGACTTTC
D gene: NA; clone size: many; V gene: TRBV7-6; J gene: TRBJ2-7; CDR3 protein: CASSPTSVRTVREQYF; CDR3 DNA: TGTGCCAGCAGCCCCACCTCCGTCCGAACCGTTAGAGAGCAGTACTTC
D gene: NA; clone size: NA; V gene: TRBV19; J gene: TRBJ1-1; CDR3 protein: CASSSVGGTEAFF; CDR3 DNA: TGTGCCAGTAGTTCCGTGGGCGGCACTGAAGCTTTCTTT
D gene: NA; clone size: many; V gene: TRBV5-1; J gene: TRBJ2-1; CDR3 protein: CASSLQFGDEQFF; CDR3 DNA: TGCGCCAGCAGCTTACAGTTTGGCGATGAGCAGTTCTTC
D gene: NA; clone size: NA; V gene: TRBV6-1; J gene: TRBJ2-5; CDR3 protein: CATTRGVGGLQETQYF; CDR3 DNA: TGTGCCACCACACGGGGGGTAGGGGGTCTCCAAGAGACCCAGTACTTC
D gene: NA; clone size: NA; V gene: TRBV19; J gene: TRBJ2-2; CDR3 protein: CASSINKGELFF; CDR3 DNA: TGTGCCAGTAGTATAAACAAGGGGGAGCTGTTTTTT
D gene: TRBD1; clone size: NA; V gene: TRBV5-1; J gene: TRBJ2-7; CDR3 protein: CASSRNLGTGTGFPYEQYF; CDR3 DNA: TGCGCCAGCAGCCGTAACTTGGGGACCGGGACAGGGTTTCCCTACGAGCAGTACTTC
D gene: NA; clone size: many; V gene: TRBV5-1; J gene: TRBJ1-5; CDR3 protein: CASSPDPNQPQHF; CDR3 DNA: TGCGCCAGCAGCCCAGACCCCAATCAGCCCCAGCATTTT
D gene: NA; clone size: NA; V gene: TRBV7-2; J gene: TRBJ2-1; CDR3 protein: CVSSLVRQNEQFF; CDR3 DNA: TGTGTCAGCAGCTTAGTTCGACAAAATGAGCAGTTCTTC